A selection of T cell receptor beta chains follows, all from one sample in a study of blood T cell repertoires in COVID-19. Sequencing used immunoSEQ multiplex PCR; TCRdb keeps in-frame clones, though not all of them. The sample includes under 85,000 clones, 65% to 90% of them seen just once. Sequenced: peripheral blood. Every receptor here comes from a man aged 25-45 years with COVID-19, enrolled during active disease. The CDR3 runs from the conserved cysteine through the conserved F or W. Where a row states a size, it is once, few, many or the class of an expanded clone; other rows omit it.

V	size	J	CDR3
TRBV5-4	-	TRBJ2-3	CASSLAVAGKHTQYF
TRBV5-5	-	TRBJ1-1	CASSFGRNTEAFF
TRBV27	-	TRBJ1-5	CASRGPGPNQPQHF
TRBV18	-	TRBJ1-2	CASSPQDSTYGYTF
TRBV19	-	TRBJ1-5	CASSILTGDSNQPQHF
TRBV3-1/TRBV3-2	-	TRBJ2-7	CASSQERKGDPYEQYF
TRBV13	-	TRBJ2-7	CASSSPPLGGFSSYEQYF
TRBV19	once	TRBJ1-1	CASSIGRANTEAFF
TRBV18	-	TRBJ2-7	CASSRGGTSGAGEQYF
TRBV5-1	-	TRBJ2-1	CASSYGLAGDSYNEQFF
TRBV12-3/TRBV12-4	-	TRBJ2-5	CASTIRGETQYF
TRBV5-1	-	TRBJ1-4	CASSLASRPEEKLFF
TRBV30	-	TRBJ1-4	CACGTATNEKLFF
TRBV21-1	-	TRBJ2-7	CASSNGRDYEQYF
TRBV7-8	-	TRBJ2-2	CASSPDRVGTGELFF
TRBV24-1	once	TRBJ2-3	CATSDPSGADTQYF
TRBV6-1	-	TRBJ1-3	CASSEGGAWDTIYF
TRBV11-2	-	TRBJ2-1	CASRGLAGGYEQFF
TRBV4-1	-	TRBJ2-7	CASSQRYGTSGSYEQYF
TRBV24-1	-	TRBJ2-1	CATSDPSDTGGWDNEQFF
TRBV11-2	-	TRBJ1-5	CASSRDRLDQPQHF
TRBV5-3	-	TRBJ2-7	CARSLDWVGGRRYEQYF
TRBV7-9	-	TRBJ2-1	CASSPRPLVLAGVNEQFF
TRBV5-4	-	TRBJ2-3	CASSLFSGGSTDTQYF
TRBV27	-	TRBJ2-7	CASSLSSGTSGPYEQYF
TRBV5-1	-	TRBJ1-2	CASSLTGGNYGYTF
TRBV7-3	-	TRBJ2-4	CASSLVVRELGNIQYF
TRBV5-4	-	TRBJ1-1	CASSFRSGRPTEAFF
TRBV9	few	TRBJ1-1	CASNPQGNTEAFF
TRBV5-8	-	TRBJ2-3	CASSPGQVADTQYF
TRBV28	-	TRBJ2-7	CASSSGTGTYEQYF
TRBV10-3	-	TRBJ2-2	CAISPRGDTGELFF
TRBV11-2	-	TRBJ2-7	CASSQSAGEQYF
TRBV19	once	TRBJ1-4	CASSTGVTNEKLFF
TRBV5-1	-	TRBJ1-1	CASRRLPGTTEAFF
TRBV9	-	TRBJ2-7	CASSVGQSSYEQYF
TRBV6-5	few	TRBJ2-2	CASIYGEAPGELFF
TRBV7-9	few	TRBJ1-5	CASSLVRTGGFSRNQPQHF
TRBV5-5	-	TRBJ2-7	CASSPTGSSYEQYF
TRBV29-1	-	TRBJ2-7	CSVHPFPGLAGILSYEQYF
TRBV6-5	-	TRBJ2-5	CASSLPETQYF
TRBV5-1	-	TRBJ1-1	CASRTEGDTEAFF
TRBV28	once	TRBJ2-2	CASTGTGGPGELFF
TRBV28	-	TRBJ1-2	CASSTLGGGVGGYTF